Detailed here is one TCR beta chain. What it binds is not known. One entry per CDR3 protein results from TCRdb running MiXCR on the 5' RACE reads. The sample contains 470,000 or so distinct CDR3 sequences, roughly a quarter of which appear only once. The data stem from a study of CD8 T cells in ankylosing spondylitis. Findings and limits, study-wide: Researchers reportedly found disease-linked clones significantly enriched in matched ankylosing spondylitis synovial fluid. For ankylosing spondylitis blood, a TCR beta motif of about 8 highly homologous variants appeared characteristic.

This TCR was sampled from a male donor with ankylosing spondylitis. Sequenced material: blood, either unsorted or a sorted T cell fraction (not recorded which).

The CDR3 DNA is TGCGCCAGCAGCGGCAGGGGGTTTCGCTCTGGAAACACCATATATTTT. It encodes CASSGRGFRSGNTIYF. V usage is TRBV5-1 and J usage is TRBJ1-3, with TRBD1 identical over 7 bases. Germline values: CDR1 SGHRS, CDR2 YFSETQ. Trimming at V came to 4 bases and at J to 0 bases, leaving 7 bases not matched to a gene. The CDR3 covers 16 residues.